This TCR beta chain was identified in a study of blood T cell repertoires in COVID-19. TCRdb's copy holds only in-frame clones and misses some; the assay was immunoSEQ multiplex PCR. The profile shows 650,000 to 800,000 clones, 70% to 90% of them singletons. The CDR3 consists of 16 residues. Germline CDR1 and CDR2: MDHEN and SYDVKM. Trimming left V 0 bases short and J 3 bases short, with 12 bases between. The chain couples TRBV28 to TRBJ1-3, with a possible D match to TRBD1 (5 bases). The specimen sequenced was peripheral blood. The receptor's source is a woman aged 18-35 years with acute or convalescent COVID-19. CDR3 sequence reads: CASSLWGGLGGNTIYF. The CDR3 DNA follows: TGTGCCAGCAGTTTATGGGGGGGTCTAGGTGGAAACACCATATATTTT.